Below are 30 T cell receptor beta chains sequenced from a single sample in a study of T cells after yellow fever vaccination. Using its own MiXCR run on the 5' RACE reads, TCRdb lists one record per CDR3 protein. The data hold some 500,000 distinct CDR3 sequences, with roughly 12% observed a single time. This sample comprised PBMCs, obtained on the day of the yellow fever booster vaccination. The receptors stem from a man under 40 who received the YFV17D yellow fever vaccine.

The chain carries TRBV7-9 and TRBJ2-7; unclear D gene. Germline values: CDR1 SEHNR, CDR2 FQNEAQ (reference sequence). V was shortened by 1 base and J by 7 bases, with 14 bases between the two germline ends. The CDR3 totals 14 residues. The CDR3 spells CASSLGLGSDEQYF. The DNA of the CDR3 is TGTGCCAGCAGCTTAGGTTTGGGTTCGGATGAGCAGTACTTC.

In nucleotides, the CDR3 is TGTGCCAGCAGATTTCAGGAAAGCGGCGGCAGGCCCTACGAGCAGTACTTC. It translates to CASRFQESGGRPYEQYF. This sequence joins TRBV27 and TRBJ2-7; TRBD2 might be the D (5 bases). V was shortened by 6 bases and J by 2 bases, with 23 bases between the two germline ends. The CDR3 contains 17 residues. Looked up from germline, CDR1 is MNHEY and CDR2 is SMNVEV (reference sequence).

Worth noting for this clonotype: Germline and junction disagree at one end, which may indicate a read error. CDR3 DNA sequence: TGTGCCAGCAGCGAAGATCAATTCCCAGGGCTGAAGACCCAGTACTTC. Translation: CASSEDQFPGLKTQYF. V usage is TRBV3-1 and J usage is TRBJ2-5, with a tentative D call TRBD1 (5 bases). Germline V gives CDR1 LGHDT, CDR2 YNNKEL (reference sequence). The length of the CDR3 is 16 residues.

The rearrangement uses TRBV20-1 and TRBJ1-1; D unresolved. V lost 6 bases and J 4 bases, leaving 12 bases between the germline ends. The CDR3 sequence is 12 residues long. Per the germline V gene, CDR1 is DFQATT and CDR2 is SNEGSKA (reference sequence). CDR3 loop: CSAWRSLTEAFF. The CDR3 DNA follows: TGCAGTGCATGGCGCAGTCTCACTGAAGCTTTCTTT.

This chain joins TRBV7-6 and TRBJ2-5; no reliable D call. Germline V gene sequence: CDR1 SGHVS, CDR2 FNYEAQ. Trimming shortened V by 2 bases and J by 0 bases, and 13 bases separated the two germline ends. The CDR3 runs 16 residues. CDR3 coding DNA: TGTGCCAGCAGCTTAAAAGGTTTGGGCCACCAAGAGACCCAGTACTTC. It codes for CASSLKGLGHQETQYF.

The chain employs TRBV6-5 and TRBJ2-5; 13 bases are a match to TRBD2. J lost 5 bases, V lost 5 bases, and 5 bases had no gene match. This CDR3 has 15 amino acids. CDR1 is MNHEY, CDR2 SVGAGI, per germline. The CDR3 nucleotides read TGTGCCAGCAGTACTAGCGGGAGGGCCGTGGAGACCCAGTACTTC. This gives the protein CASSTSGRAVETQYF.

This clonotype was picked up a small number of times. The V call is TRBV7-2, the J call TRBJ2-7; maybe TRBD1 (6 bases). This CDR3 has 13 amino acids. V lost 7 bases, J lost 4 bases, and 14 bases lay in between. In germline, CDR1 is SGHTA, CDR2 FQGNSA. CDR3 in DNA: TGTGCCAGCACCGACAGGACAACTTACGAGCAGTACTTC. Protein product: CASTDRTTYEQYF.

This clonotype occurred a few times. V is TRBV30 and J is TRBJ1-2; possibly TRBD1 for D (5 bases). CDR1 is GTSNPN and CDR2 is SVGIG in the germline V gene (reference sequence). The germline V and J ends were trimmed by 1 base and 3 bases, with 9 bases remaining between them. The CDR3 extends over 13 amino acids. The CDR3 region has the DNA TGTGCCTGGAGTGGAGGGGTTTACTATGGCTACACCTTC. Its translation: CAWSGGVYYGYTF.

This clonotype showed up just a few times. In nucleotides, the CDR3 is TGTGCCAGCAGCCACTTGACAGGGGGCATTACCTACGAGCAGTACTTC. This encodes CASSHLTGGITYEQYF. V and J are TRBV7-2 and TRBJ2-7; 10 nucleotides match TRBD1. V lost 5 bases, J lost 2 bases, and 9 bases stayed unmatched. The CDR3 is 16 amino acids. Germline assignment: CDR1 SGHTA and CDR2 FQGNSA.

There are a few counts of this clonotype. One end of the junction fails to match germline, which may point to a read error. The rearrangement joins TRBV20-1 to TRBJ2-5, with D hard to call. Germline-derived CDR1 and CDR2 are DFQATT and SNEGSKA (reference sequence). This CDR3 contains 16 residues. The CDR3 region is CCARDPLGRRRETQYF. The CDR3 coding sequence is TGCTGTGCTAGAGACCCTCTCGGACGGAGAAGAGAGACCCAGTACTTC.

The J gene is TRBJ1-6, the V gene TRBV6-1; D is unclear. The CDR3 loop spans 15 amino acids. Trimming shortened V by 6 bases and J by 2 bases, and 11 bases separated the two germline ends. Germline CDR1 reads MNHNS; CDR2 reads SASEGT. CDR3 loop: CASSEVLPYNSPLHF. The DNA of the CDR3 is TGTGCCAGCAGCGAGGTTCTTCCCTATAATTCACCCCTCCACTTT.

The chain recombines TRBV4-3 with TRBJ2-3, with no clear D. Germline values: CDR1 LGHNA, CDR2 YSLEER. V lost 2 bases and J lost 0, with 15 bases in between. The CDR3 runs 17 residues. This CDR3 is CASSQHLGRSSTDTQYF. CDR3 sequence (DNA): TGCGCCAGCAGCCAACACCTAGGACGTTCTAGCACAGATACGCAGTATTTT.

The V and J genes are TRBV4-3 and TRBJ2-1; no clear D gene. In germline, CDR1 is LGHNA, CDR2 YSLEER. Trimming took off 2 bases at V and 10 bases at J, with 15 bases between the two ends. CDR3 length: 14 residues. This CDR3 reads CASSQTPAFGEQFF. CDR3 in DNA: TGCGCCAGCAGCCAAACCCCCGCTTTCGGAGAGCAGTTCTTC.

As for this clonotype: At one of its ends the junction is not consistent with the germline gene, which may arise from a read error. The chain joins TRBV20-1 to TRBJ1-5; D call uncertain. The CDR3 consists of 16 residues. Looked up from germline, CDR1 is DFQATT and CDR2 is SNEGSKA (reference sequence). CDR3 region: CCAREAKLGPKQPQHF. Written as DNA, the CDR3 is TGCTGTGCTAGAGAGGCGAAATTGGGTCCCAAACAGCCCCAGCATTTT.

This clonotype was detected a few times. The chain couples TRBV28 to TRBJ1-6; unclear D gene. The CDR3 consists of 14 residues. CDR1 is MDHEN and CDR2 is SYDVKM in the germline V gene. Trimming stripped 3 bases from V and 5 bases from J, with 8 bases between. CDR3 DNA: TGTGCCAGCAGTTTTAACAGAGATAATTCACCCCTCCACTTT. Its translation is CASSFNRDNSPLHF.

This clonotype was seen just once. The junction departs from the called germline gene at one end, perhaps through a read error. V usage is TRBV20-1 and J usage is TRBJ2-7, with 8 nucleotides matching TRBD2. In germline, CDR1 is DFQATT, CDR2 SNEGSKA (reference sequence). This CDR3 is 14 amino acids long. As DNA, the CDR3 is TGTAGTGCCGGGGGGGCGGGAGTTACATACGAGCAGTACTTC. It encodes CSAGGAGVTYEQYF.

A few counts support this clonotype. The gene calls are TRBV7-2 and TRBJ2-5; the match to TRBD1 covers 7 bases. The CDR3 sequence is 15 residues long. From germline, CDR1 is SGHTA and CDR2 FQGNSA. V shed 5 bases, J shed 4 bases, and the junction held 10 bases outside the gene matches. As DNA, the CDR3 is TGTGCCAGCAGCCAGCGAGGGGCAGGGGGAGAGACCCAGTACTTC. This codes for CASSQRGAGGETQYF. Variable domain in full (rest from reference TRBV7-2 and TRBJ2-5): GAGVSQSPSNKVTEKGKDVELRCDPISGHTALYWYRQSLGQGLEFLIYFQGNSAPDKSGLPSDRFSAERTGGSVSTLTIQRTQQEDSAVYLCASSQRGAGGETQYFGPGTRLLVL.

In its sample, this clonotype was seen a few times. The rearrangement uses TRBV12-3 or TRBV12-4 and TRBJ1-4; D ambiguous. The CDR3 has 13 residues. The V end was cut by 8 bases, the J end by 5 bases, with 12 bases between. The CDR3, as DNA: TGTGCCAGCTGCGGAGACCTGAATGAAAAACTGTTTTTT. Translating gives CASCGDLNEKLFF.

The rearrangement uses TRBV7-3 and TRBJ2-7; 7 nucleotides match TRBD1. The CDR3 is made up of 15 amino acids. V trimming: 5 bases; J trimming: 3 bases; junction bases outside the gene matches: 10. The V gene's germline CDR1 is SGHTA and CDR2 FQGTGA. CDR3 sequence reads: CASSLMTGSGYEQYF. DNA of the CDR3: TGTGCCAGCAGCCTCATGACAGGGTCTGGCTACGAGCAGTACTTC.

This clonotype has just a few counts. The chain employs TRBV6-6 and TRBJ2-1; tentatively, D is TRBD2 (5 bases). CDR1 and CDR2 (germline): MNHNY, SVGAGI (reference sequence). The CDR3 totals 13 residues. The V end lost 9 bases, the J end lost 6 bases, and 15 bases lay between the germline ends. Here the CDR3 reads CASRDAPPNEQFF. The CDR3 DNA reads TGTGCCAGTCGGGATGCCCCACCCAATGAGCAGTTCTTC.

This clonotype was picked up a small number of times. The CDR3 bases are TGTGCCACCAGCACGGGTGGGTTAGAAAGAGCCATTCAGTACTTC. Protein product: CATSTGGLERAIQYF. V is TRBV15 and J is TRBJ2-4; D call uncertain. The CDR3 length is 15 residues. Germline lookup yields CDR1 LNHNV and CDR2 YYDKDF (reference sequence). Trimming took 4 bases from V and 9 from J, leaving 19 bases between them.

The chain recombines TRBV29-1 with TRBJ1-5, with D perhaps TRBD1 (5 bases). With 5 bases removed from V and 0 bases from J, the gap between germline ends came to 14 bases. CDR1 and CDR2 from the germline V gene are SQVTM and ANQGSEA. CDR3 length equals 15 residues. The CDR3 DNA sequence: TGCAGCGTTCGCGATGAGGGGCTTAGCAATCAGCCCCAGCATTTT. It specifies CSVRDEGLSNQPQHF.

The chain uses TRBV7-2 and TRBJ1-4; D call uncertain. This CDR3 has 13 residues. Germline CDR1 SGHTA, CDR2 FQGNSA. Trimming took off 3 bases at V and 8 bases at J, with 10 bases between the two ends. CDR3 bases: TGTGCCAGCAGCTTTAAGGGTCAGGAAAAACTGTTTTTT. Amino acid sequence: CASSFKGQEKLFF.

The chain links TRBV11-2 to TRBJ2-1; a possible D gene is TRBD2 (5 bases). CDR3 size: 14 residues. Germline CDR1 reads SGHAT; CDR2 reads FQNNGV. With 0 bases removed from V and 9 bases from J, the gap between germline ends came to 12 bases. The CDR3 loop is CASSLDYGGSEQFF. The CDR3 bases are TGTGCCAGCAGCTTAGACTACGGAGGAAGTGAGCAGTTCTTC.

The chain combines TRBV5-6 with TRBJ1-6, with TRBD1 identical over 7 bases. Germline V gives CDR1 SGHDT, CDR2 YYEEEE. With 4 bases clipped from V and 3 bases from J, the junction kept 7 bases outside the gene matches. This CDR3 region has 16 residues. CDR3 DNA: TGTGCCAGCAGCCTACAGGGGCCGATCTATAATTCACCCCTCCACTTT. Residues: CASSLQGPIYNSPLHF.

This clonotype was recorded a few times. V is TRBV5-6 and J is TRBJ2-7; D uncertain. The CDR3 runs to 14 residues. V lost 0 bases, J lost 5 bases, and 12 bases lay in between. Germline-derived CDR1 and CDR2 are SGHDT and YYEEEE. This CDR3 is CASSLGKVQHEQYF. The CDR3 coding sequence is TGTGCCAGCAGCTTGGGTAAGGTCCAGCACGAGCAGTACTTC.

The chain joins TRBV7-3 to TRBJ2-7; D is uncertain. CDR3 length: 15 residues. Trimming shortened V by 4 bases and J by 0 bases, and 13 bases separated the two germline ends. Germline V CDR1 and CDR2: SGHTA, FQGTGA. The CDR3 here is CASSSASLASYEQYF. CDR3 DNA sequence: TGTGCCAGCAGCTCCGCCTCTTTAGCCTCCTACGAGCAGTACTTC.

The rearrangement uses TRBV28 and TRBJ2-5; possible D gene TRBD2, 5 bases. V was shortened by 6 bases and J by 2 bases, with 13 bases between the two germline ends. CDR1 is MDHEN and CDR2 is SYDVKM in the germline V gene. CDR3 length equals 14 residues. The CDR3, as DNA: TGTGCCAGCAGCACGGGGAACAGACAAGAGACCCAGTACTTC. It codes for CASSTGNRQETQYF.

The chain has TRBV6-5 and TRBJ2-7; 10 nucleotides agree with TRBD2. The CDR3 is made up of 16 amino acids. J was trimmed by 2 bases and V by 2 bases; bases with no gene match: 6. Germline V gene data show CDR1 as MNHEY and CDR2 as SVGAGI. In DNA form, the CDR3 reads TGTGCCAGCAGTTACGGGGAAGCGGGAGGGGCCTACGAGCAGTACTTC. Residues: CASSYGEAGGAYEQYF.

This rearrangement joins TRBV20-1 to TRBJ2-1; 13 nucleotides agree with TRBD2. The germline V gene has CDR1 DFQATT and CDR2 SNEGSKA (reference sequence). The CDR3 is 14 amino acids. With 4 bases clipped from V and 6 bases from J, the junction kept 3 bases outside the gene matches. CDR3 nucleotide sequence: TGCAGTGCTACGACTAGCGGGAGGCCCAATGAGCAGTTCTTC. Protein: CSATTSGRPNEQFF.